The clone carrying this TCR beta chain was seen ten or more times. The antigen is not known. The read is 3 residues too short to cover the CDR3 end, so that end is filled in from the germline J gene. This sample is part of a study of T cell clonality in common variable immunodeficiency. Study results and caveats: Links between repertoire features and CVID complications were heterogeneity-limited.

CDR3 length equals 17 residues. Losses at the gene ends were 6 bases for V and 2 bases for J; bases not matched to a gene: 11. Per the germline V gene, CDR1 is MNHEY and CDR2 is SVGEGT. Using immunoSEQ multiplex PCR, the repertoire was profiled, and TCRdb retains in-frame clones only, with some absent. The sample is made up of some 38,000 clones, none counted only once. The sequence came from a person aged 18 to 69 in good health. Sequences were obtained from peripheral blood mononuclear cells. The chain employs TRBV6-2 or TRBV6-3 and TRBJ2-2; TRBD2 matches at 8 bases. This CDR3 is CASSPTRGGLNTGELFF. The sequenced part of the CDR3 DNA is TGTGCCAGCAGCCCTACCCGCGGGGGGCTAAACACCGGGGAG.